These T cell receptor beta chains were read from a single sample in a study of cytomegalovirus exposure and HLA in healthy donors. The method was immunoSEQ multiplex PCR; TCRdb's version includes in-frame clones alone and lacks a portion of them. The table has 150,000 to 200,000 clones, 70% to 90% seen once. The sequenced sample consisted of PBMCs. The source of these receptors is a woman between 18 and 29 years old in good health and CMV-seropositive. CDR3s include the opening cysteine and the closing phenylalanine or tryptophan.

>TRBJ2-5|TRBV4-1
CASSQLREGMEQYF
>TRBJ2-5|TRBV30
CAWKHFANSETQYF
>TRBJ2-7|TRBV28
CASRRGEQGTREQYF
>TRBJ1-6|TRBV9
CASSPQPGGGSPLHF
>TRBJ1-2|TRBV30
CAWSAGDRAGYTF
>TRBJ2-3|TRBV29-1
CSVSSRGTDTQYF
>TRBJ2-2|TRBV7-2
CASSLAQGNTGELFF
>TRBJ2-3|TRBV7-2
CASSFGGDTDTQYF
>TRBJ2-1|TRBV9
CASSPPGAGDYNEQFF
>TRBJ2-7|TRBV6-5
CASSLGRGSYEQYF
>TRBJ1-1|TRBV28
CASRTLDTEAFF
>TRBJ1-2|TRBV13
CASSGVEVGYGYTF
>TRBJ2-1|TRBV29-1
CSVEATYNEQFF
>TRBJ2-3|TRBV7-2
CASSPTRGGQTDTQYF
>TRBJ2-7|TRBV5-1
CASSIRGQVSSYEQYF
>TRBJ1-1|TRBV7-9
CAGSLWTDNTEAFF
>TRBJ1-2|TRBV6-5
CASSYSVGQSGGYTF
>TRBJ2-1|TRBV6-4
CASSVTGEGSEQFF
>TRBJ2-1|TRBV4-1
CASSQPGQGDNEQFF
>TRBJ1-2|TRBV29-1
CSGRTGANYGYTF
>TRBJ1-1|TRBV7-2
CASSPQMNTEAFF
>TRBJ1-5|TRBV28
CASRRQSSITPQHF
>TRBJ2-3|TRBV5-6
CASSPLAGGQVDTQYF
>TRBJ1-4|TRBV27
CASSPTYSNEKLLF
>TRBJ1-6|TRBV7-9
CASSPDRGYNSPLHF
>TRBJ2-3|TRBV7-9
CASRPKFLGLGERTQYF
>TRBJ2-3|TRBV7-8
CASRLTSGGITDTQYF
>TRBJ2-3|TRBV25-1
CASNPGTSGNTDTQYF
>TRBJ2-3|TRBV18
CASSPLDEGGDGTDTQYF
>TRBJ1-1|TRBV4-1
CASSPLGPMEVAFF
>TRBJ1-3|TRBV30
CAWSNSVSGNTIYF
>TRBJ2-1|TRBV9
CASSVMTKASDEQFF
>TRBJ1-1|TRBV10-3
CAISDPAQMNTEAFF
>TRBJ1-3|TRBV29-1
CSSRSGDTIYF
>TRBJ2-1|TRBV12-5
CASGSGQGTYNEQFF
>TRBJ2-5|TRBV5-1
CASSAQGETQYF
>TRBJ2-5|TRBV20-1
CSAIEGTQYF
>TRBJ1-5|TRBV30
CAWNLGGTSNQPQHF
>TRBJ2-1|TRBV7-9
CASSPRRVGGISYNEQFF
>TRBJ1-6|TRBV19
CASSSGVRALSPLHF
>TRBJ1-5|TRBV7-2
CASSLDRRQPQHF
>TRBJ2-5|TRBV5-5
CASSRQGETQYF
>TRBJ1-4|TRBV6-1
CASSEDRVDEKLFF
>TRBJ2-7|TRBV9
CASSVSTGVEQYF
>TRBJ2-6|TRBV2
CASKSSDAGANGLTF
>TRBJ2-2|TRBV27
CASRTGSKNTGELFF
>TRBJ1-6|TRBV4-1
CASSQDPRGVVMNSPLHF
>TRBJ1-1|TRBV6-5
CASTAGVVTEAFF
>TRBJ2-7|TRBV4-1
CASSDTGYEQYF